This paragraph covers one TCR beta chain sequence. This entry comes from a study of blood T cell repertoires in COVID-19. Whole-study context: COVID-19 samples from acute and convalescent phases originated in the United States, Italy and Spain. PBMCs, B-cell-depleted T cells, or T cells provided the cDNA or gDNA that made up the material.

The V gene's germline CDR1 is SGHVS and CDR2 FQNEAQ. Trimming took off 5 bases at V and 7 bases at J, with 20 bases between the two ends. The CDR3 sequence is 15 residues long. Grouping used clinical history reported by participants in a survey and questionnaire. Produced via immunoSEQ multiplex PCR; TCRdb's table is partial and in-frame only. The sample lists some 190,000 clones, roughly 89% occurring once. This rearrangement joins TRBV7-8 to TRBJ1-2; D unresolved. Material for sequencing was PBMCs or T cells enriched from blood (not recorded which). This sequence originates from a woman aged 40 to 49 with acute COVID-19. CDR3 DNA sequence: TGTGCCAGCAGCCCACGCTCACAAAATGCTGGTGGCTACACCTTC. Translation: CASSPRSQNAGGYTF.